The clone carrying this T cell receptor (beta chain) showed up just a few times. Its antigen is unidentified. The ends lost 7 bases at V and 9 bases at J; junction bases unmatched: 6. CDR3 length: 12 residues. Per the germline V gene, CDR1 is SNHLY and CDR2 is FYNNEI. Via MiXCR, TCRdb re-called the 5' RACE reads, giving one row per CDR3 protein. The sample shows 75,000 to 90,000 distinct CDR3 sequences, more than 11% of them seen only once. The data belong to a study of T-cell memory formation after mild COVID-19. As for the study in general: TCR clusters showed largely donor specificity. Broader study findings: Clonal second-wave expansions that peaked on day 37 had unconfirmed SARS-CoV-2 specificity.

V gene TRBV2 combines with J gene TRBJ2-1; 7 nucleotides agree with TRBD2. Sequencing used PBMCs or a T cell subset sorted from them (not recorded which). The clonotype was recovered from an adult woman who had mild COVID-19 (a few samples of this study predate the infection). Cell type and time point are not known. CDR3 in amino acids: CASKVGGSEQFF. The CDR3 DNA sequence: TGTGCCAGCAAGGTGGGCGGGAGTGAGCAGTTCTTC.